This T cell receptor (beta chain) was sequenced in a study of early T cells in non-severe SARS-CoV-2 infection. Overall study context: Bulk RNA isolated from unsorted whole blood underwent sequencing; chains were not paired. The study, taken as a whole, reports: In VDJdb matching, anti-spike CD8 responses were favored while private and CD4 specificities went missing.

This clonotype has a handful of counts. The antigen is not known. This CDR3 contains 11 residues. V shed 6 bases and J shed 6 bases, with 9 bases lying between them. Molecules of cDNA were individually given unique molecular identifiers that were attached to them. TCRdb redid the calling of the 5' RACE reads with MiXCR, one entry per CDR3 protein. The repertoire holds about 47,000 distinct CDR3 sequences, with 11% as singletons. The chain employs TRBV12-3 or TRBV12-4 and TRBJ2-7; D is possibly TRBD2 (6 bases). This receptor was obtained from an adult who was a healthcare worker with PCR-confirmed SARS-CoV-2 infection or an uninfected control (not recorded which). The source material was whole blood. The CDR3 protein is CASRYGGEQYF. The CDR3 DNA reads TGTGCCAGCAGGTACGGGGGCGAGCAGTACTTC.